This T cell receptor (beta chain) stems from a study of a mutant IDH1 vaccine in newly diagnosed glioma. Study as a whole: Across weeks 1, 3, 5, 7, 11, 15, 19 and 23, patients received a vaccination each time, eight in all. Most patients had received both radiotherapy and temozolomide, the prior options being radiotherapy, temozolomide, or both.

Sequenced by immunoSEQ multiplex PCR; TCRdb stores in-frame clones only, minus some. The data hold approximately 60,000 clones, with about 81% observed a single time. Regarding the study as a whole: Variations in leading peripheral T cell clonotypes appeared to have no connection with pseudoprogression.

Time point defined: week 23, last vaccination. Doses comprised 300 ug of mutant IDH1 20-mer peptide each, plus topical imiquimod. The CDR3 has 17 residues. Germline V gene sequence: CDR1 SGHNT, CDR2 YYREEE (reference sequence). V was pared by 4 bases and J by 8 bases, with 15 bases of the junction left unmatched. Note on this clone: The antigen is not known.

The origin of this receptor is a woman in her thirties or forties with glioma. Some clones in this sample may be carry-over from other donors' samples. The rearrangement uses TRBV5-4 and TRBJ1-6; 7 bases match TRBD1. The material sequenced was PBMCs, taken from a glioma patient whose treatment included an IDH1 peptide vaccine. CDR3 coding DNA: TGTGCCAGCAGCCCGCCCCGACAGGGATTGGGGGATTCACCCCTCCACTTT. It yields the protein CASSPPRQGLGDSPLHF.